A selection of T cell receptor beta chains follows, all from one sample in a study of CD8+ T cells in alopecia areata. The protocol was immunoSEQ multiplex PCR, while the TCRdb copy is restricted to in-frame clones and leaves out a portion. The data contain approximately 57,000 clones, around 96% of them seen just once; the ten biggest clones take up under 30%. Sequencing used CD8+ T cells sorted from blood, obtained at week 0. The origin of the receptors is a human donor with alopecia areata. CDR3s include the opening cysteine and the closing phenylalanine or tryptophan. The D gene is left open where the match is weak. Size is stated for part of the rows, as once, few or many counts, or as a class when the clone is expanded.

J gene: TRBJ2-1; V gene: TRBV5-4; clone size: .; D gene: TRBD2; CDR3 protein: CASSNSRAGVTYNEQFF; CDR3 DNA: TGTGCCAGCAGCAACTCTAGGGCGGGGGTGACCTACAATGAGCAGTTCTTC
J gene: TRBJ2-7; V gene: TRBV13; clone size: .; D gene: TRBD1; CDR3 protein: CASSFSGTGGYEQYF; CDR3 DNA: TGTGCCAGCAGCTTCTCCGGGACAGGGGGCTACGAGCAGTACTTC
J gene: TRBJ2-3; V gene: TRBV4-2; clone size: .; D gene: TRBD2; CDR3 protein: CASSQDLAGAADTQYF; CDR3 DNA: TGTGCCAGCAGCCAAGATCTAGCGGGGGCCGCAGATACGCAGTATTTT
J gene: TRBJ2-1; V gene: TRBV9; clone size: once; D gene: TRBD1; CDR3 protein: CASSPLLQGAGEQFF; CDR3 DNA: TGTGCCAGCAGCCCTCTTCTGCAGGGGGCGGGGGAGCAGTTCTTC
J gene: TRBJ2-3; V gene: TRBV7-8; clone size: .; D gene: TRBD2; CDR3 protein: CASSSHPGTSGGPEQDTQYF; CDR3 DNA: TGTGCCAGCAGCTCTCACCCCGGGACTAGCGGGGGACCGGAGCAAGATACGCAGTATTTT
J gene: TRBJ2-4; V gene: TRBV5-1; clone size: .; D gene: TRBD2; CDR3 protein: CASSLGLAGESKNIQYF; CDR3 DNA: TGCGCCAGCAGCTTGGGACTAGCGGGGGAATCCAAAAACATTCAGTACTTC
J gene: TRBJ2-5; V gene: TRBV2; clone size: .; D gene: TRBD2; CDR3 protein: CASSHSGGYQETQYF; CDR3 DNA: TGTGCCAGCAGCCATAGCGGGGGGTACCAAGAGACCCAGTACTTC
J gene: TRBJ2-5; V gene: TRBV7-7; clone size: .; D gene: TRBD2; CDR3 protein: CASSPGLADQETQYF; CDR3 DNA: TGTGCTAGCAGCCCGGGACTAGCGGACCAAGAGACCCAGTACTTC
J gene: TRBJ2-3; V gene: TRBV2; clone size: .; D gene: .; CDR3 protein: CASSLARTDTQYF; CDR3 DNA: TGTGCCAGCAGTTTAGCCCGCACAGATACGCAGTATTTT
J gene: TRBJ2-5; V gene: TRBV7-9; clone size: .; D gene: TRBD1; CDR3 protein: CASSPTGGGETQYF; CDR3 DNA: TGTGCCAGCAGCCCGACAGGGGGGGGAGAGACCCAGTACTTC
J gene: TRBJ2-1; V gene: TRBV28; clone size: .; D gene: .; CDR3 protein: CASSLRQPSYNEQFF; CDR3 DNA: TGTGCCAGCAGTTTGCGGCAGCCCTCCTACAATGAGCAGTTCTTC
J gene: TRBJ1-5; V gene: TRBV7-9; clone size: .; D gene: .; CDR3 protein: CASSFIVLTGSNQPQHF; CDR3 DNA: TGTGCCAGCAGCTTCATAGTCCTGACAGGTAGCAATCAGCCCCAGCATTTT
J gene: TRBJ2-1; V gene: TRBV19; clone size: .; D gene: .; CDR3 protein: CASSIYLQALQVF; CDR3 DNA: TGTGCCAGTAGTATATACCTTCAGGCCCTTCAGGTCTTC
J gene: TRBJ2-5; V gene: TRBV5-6; clone size: few; D gene: .; CDR3 protein: CASTLGLGVETQYF; CDR3 DNA: TGTGCCAGCACCCTGGGGTTGGGGGTTGAGACCCAGTACTTC